This TCR beta chain was identified during a study of PD-1 blockade in classical Hodgkin lymphoma (dated by TCRdb to about 2020). Regarding the study in general: Nivolumab dosing was 3 mg/kg intravenously every 2 weeks, continuing until either disease progression or unacceptable toxicity. The study used CyTOF and TCR beta sequencing to define a peripheral blood immune signature of response to PD-1 blockade in classical Hodgkin lymphoma.

The paper as a whole reports these results and caveats: Trial patients achieving complete response had baseline diversity similar to newly diagnosed patients, whereas partial responders and progressors had significantly lower diversity. Diversity was lower in patients who began nivolumab less than 1 year after ASCT, so these patients were left out of later analyses to avoid confounding by immune reconstitution. A significant rise by C4D1 was seen in CD4+ but not CD8+ TCR diversity (p=0.0027 vs p=0.16), with the rise being most apparent in complete responders (p=0.02). Baseline TCR diversity was reported to be lower in newly diagnosed patients than in healthy donors, and even lower in relapsed/refractory patients. Only a single clinical trial cohort was studied, and what caused the repertoire differences, possibly disease activity or prior therapy, remained undefined.

The Qiagen DNeasy kit was used to extract genomic DNA both from unsorted PBMCs and from the negatively selected CD4+ and CD8+ fractions. Using primers that anneal to V and J segments, immunoSEQ multiplex PCR amplified the TCR beta CDR3 regions. A synthetic immune receptor repertoire was used to minimize amplification bias, and remaining bias was computationally removed after sequencing. The study's own analysis went as follows. Custom Python scripts were used to quantify repertoire diversity as the Shannon entropy index. The unsorted, CD4+ and CD8+ repertoires were each analyzed separately, with the exception of combined analyses, where CD4+ and CD8+ sequences were merged in silico. Clonal expansion was defined as at least a 2-fold frequency increase after treatment relative to C1D1, with a pseudocount of 0.5 for undetected baseline clones. Singleton clones were defined as clones with 0 or 1 copy at C1D1, and non-singleton clones were defined as clones with 2 or more copies. Clones expanded in unsorted samples were labelled as CD4+, CD8+ or unknown by matching protein sequences in sorted samples from the same patient. Wilcoxon tests on paired samples were used to test diversity changes from C1D1 to C4D1. TCRdb provides this immuneACCESS table in a form limited to in-frame rearrangements. Some clones are lacking; in checked studies, under half of them reflect an unresolved V gene, and why the rest are absent is not known. V and J calls and clone size are copied from that table; D and trimming were computed from the DNA. This sample holds more than 10,000 clones; roughly 80% were observed only once. The biggest ten clones account for roughly 25% of the sample.

The germline V gene supplies CDR1 MNHEY and CDR2 SVGAGI. From its cysteine to its phenylalanine, the CDR3 spans 14 amino acids. Of the read, only the CDR3 DNA is kept; its 42 bases are in frame from base 1. With respect to this clone: This receptor's antigen is unknown. Base qualities are not recorded, but no much larger clone differs from it by a single base.

According to the study, the label for this sample's time point signals: cycle 1 day 1 (C1D1), immediately before nivolumab initiation. All trial patients had relapsed after autologous stem cell transplantation, with cohorts A, B and C differing in prior brentuximab vedotin exposure. The trial cohort included more than 55 patients with relapsed/refractory classical Hodgkin lymphoma, and each patient had a best overall response of complete response, partial response or progressive disease. In the multi-cohort phase II CheckMate 205 trial, trial patients received single-agent nivolumab. An independent review committee assessed best overall response using the 2007 International Working Group response criteria. Trial PBMCs were obtained immediately prior to nivolumab initiation (C1D1) and on therapy at cycle 2 day 1 and cycle 4 day 1. After peripheral blood was drawn into 8 mL Vacutainer Cell Preparation Tubes, PBMCs were isolated by centrifugation and then cryopreserved.

In this chain, TRBV6-5 is recombined with TRBJ2-5, and 12 junction bases match TRBD2. The J call is doubtful: the DNA matches TRBJ2-7 better. The material was peripheral blood mononuclear cells (PBMCs), obtained at baseline. The clonotype comes from a human donor with classical Hodgkin lymphoma. Read as DNA, the sequence is TGTGCCAGCAGTAGGGGGACTAGCGGGTACGAGCAGTACTTC. It is translated as CASSRGTSGYEQYF.